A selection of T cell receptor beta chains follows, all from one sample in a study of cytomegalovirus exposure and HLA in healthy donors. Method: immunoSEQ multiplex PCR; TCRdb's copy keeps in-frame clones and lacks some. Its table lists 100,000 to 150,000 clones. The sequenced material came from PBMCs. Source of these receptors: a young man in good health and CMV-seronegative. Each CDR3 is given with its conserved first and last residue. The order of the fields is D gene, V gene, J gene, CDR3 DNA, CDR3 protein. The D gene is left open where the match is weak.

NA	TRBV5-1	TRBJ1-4	TGCGCCAGCAGCGAAGCCGGGACACAGAATGAAAAACTGTTTTTT	CASSEAGTQNEKLFF
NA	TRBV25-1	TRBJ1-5	TGTGCCAGCTCTTATGGCCTTAATCAGCCCCAGCATTTT	CASSYGLNQPQHF
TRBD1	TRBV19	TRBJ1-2	TGTGCCAGTAGGCCGACGGGACAGGGGGGCTCTGGCTACACCTTC	CASRPTGQGGSGYTF
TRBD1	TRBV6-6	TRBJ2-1	TGTGCCAGCAGTCAAACAGGGGGTGAGCAGTTCTTC	CASSQTGGEQFF
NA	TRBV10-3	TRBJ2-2	TGTGCCATCAGTCGGACAGTAACCGGGGAGCTGTTTTTT	CAISRTVTGELFF
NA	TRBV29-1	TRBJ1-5	TGCAGCGTTAGGACTGAAAACAATCAGCCCCAGCATTTT	CSVRTENNQPQHF
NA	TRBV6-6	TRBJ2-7	TGTGCCAGCAGTTTGGAGAGCTCCTACGAGCAGTACTTC	CASSLESSYEQYF
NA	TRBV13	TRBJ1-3	TGTGCCAGCATCCGCCGCGGAGGTGGAAACACCATATATTTT	CASIRRGGGNTIYF
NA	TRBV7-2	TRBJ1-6	TGTGCCAGCAGCCAGTCAAGGGGAGGGAGGAGTTCACCCCTCCACTTT	CASSQSRGGRSSPLHF
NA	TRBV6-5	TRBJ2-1	TGTGCCAGCAGTTACGCGGGCCGGTCCTACAATGAGCAGTTCTTC	CASSYAGRSYNEQFF
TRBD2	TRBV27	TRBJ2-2	TGTGCCACCGGGGGGGGTAGCCCCGGGGAGCTGTTTTTT	CATGGGSPGELFF
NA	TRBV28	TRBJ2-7	TGTGCCAGCAGTTTTTATGGTGGGGAGAGCTCCTACGAGCAGTACTTC	CASSFYGGESSYEQYF
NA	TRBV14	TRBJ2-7	TGTGCCAGCAGCGGATGGGACTCCTACTACGAGCAGTACTTC	CASSGWDSYYEQYF
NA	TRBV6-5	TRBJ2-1	TGTGCCAGCAGTTACTCGGGGGGACGCTACAATGAGCAGTTCTTC	CASSYSGGRYNEQFF
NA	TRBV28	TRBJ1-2	TGTGCCAGCAGTTTATCAGGGCCCGACTATGGCTACACCTTC	CASSLSGPDYGYTF
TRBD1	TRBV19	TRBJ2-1	TGTGCCAGTAGTATGGGGACAGGACGATACAATGAGCAGTTCTTC	CASSMGTGRYNEQFF
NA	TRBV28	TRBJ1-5	TGTGCCAGCATTCCGGAAGGCGGTCAGCCCCAGCATTTT	CASIPEGGQPQHF
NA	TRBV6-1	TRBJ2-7	TGTGCCAGCAGCCTAGAAGAGGAGGTCTACGAGCAGTACTTC	CASSLEEEVYEQYF
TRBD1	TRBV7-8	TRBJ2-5	TGTGCCAGCAGCTTAGGGATGCTCCGGGACAGGGGGCAAGAGACCCAGTACTTC	CASSLGMLRDRGQETQYF
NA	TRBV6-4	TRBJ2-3	TGTGCCAGCAGTGAAGGAAGCTTTATAGACAGTCGCACAGATACGCAGTATTTT	CASSEGSFIDSRTDTQYF
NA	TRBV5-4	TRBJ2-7	TGTGCCAGCAGCTTGTCAGGTTTCTACGAGCAGTACTTC	CASSLSGFYEQYF
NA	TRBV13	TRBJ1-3	TGTGCCAGCAGTTTAGCAGGGTCTTCTGGAAACACCATATATTTT	CASSLAGSSGNTIYF
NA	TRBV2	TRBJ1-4	TGTGCCAGCAGTGGCAGTCTAGCCACTGGCGAAAAACTGTTTTTT	CASSGSLATGEKLFF
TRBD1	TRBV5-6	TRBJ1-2	TGTGCCAGCAGCTTGGGGCAGGGGGTATACGGCTACACCTTC	CASSLGQGVYGYTF
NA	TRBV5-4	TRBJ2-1	TGTGCCAGCAGCCCCCGGGACACCAATGAGCAGTTCTTC	CASSPRDTNEQFF
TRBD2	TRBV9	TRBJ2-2	TGTGCCAGCACCGTCGGACTAGCGGCCACCGGGGAGCTGTTTTTT	CASTVGLAATGELFF
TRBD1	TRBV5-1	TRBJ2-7	TGCGCCAGCAGCTTGGTAGGGACAGGAGACTACGAGCAGTACTTC	CASSLVGTGDYEQYF
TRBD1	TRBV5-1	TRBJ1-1	TGCGCCAGCAGCTTGGAATACAGGGGAAGCACTGAAGCTTTCTTT	CASSLEYRGSTEAFF
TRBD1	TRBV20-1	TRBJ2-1	TGCAGTGCCAACAGGGGGAATGAGCAGTTCTTC	CSANRGNEQFF
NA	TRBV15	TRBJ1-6	TGTGCCACCAGCAGGACAGTCCAGCAGGGATCACCCCTCCACTTT	CATSRTVQQGSPLHF
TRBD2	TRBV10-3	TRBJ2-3	TGTGCCATCAGTCCCACCGAAATAACCACAACAGATACTAGCGGGGGGGCCCGGGATACGCAGTATTTT	CAISPTEITTTDTSGGARDTQYF
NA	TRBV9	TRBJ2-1	TGTGCCAGCAGCGCTCCCCGGGACAACAATGAGCAGTTCTTC	CASSAPRDNNEQFF
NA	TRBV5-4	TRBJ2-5	TGTGCCAGCAGCTTGTCCGTCCAAGAGACCCAGTACTTC	CASSLSVQETQYF
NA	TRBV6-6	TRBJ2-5	TGTGCCAGCAGTTACGGGCAGGGGGGACAAGAGACCCAGTACTTC	CASSYGQGGQETQYF
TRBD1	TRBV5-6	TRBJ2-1	TGTGCCAGCAACACCCCGGGACAGGGGTGGAATGAGCAGTTCTTC	CASNTPGQGWNEQFF
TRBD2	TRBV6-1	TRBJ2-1	TGTGCCAGCACCCCGGGACTAGCGGAATACAATGAGCAGTTCTTC	CASTPGLAEYNEQFF
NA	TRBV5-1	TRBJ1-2	TGCGCCAGCAGCTTGGTTCGGGGGAACTATGGCTACACCTTC	CASSLVRGNYGYTF
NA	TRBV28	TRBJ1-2	TGTGCCAGCAGCCTTCGTGGGACATCGTATGGCTACACCTTC	CASSLRGTSYGYTF
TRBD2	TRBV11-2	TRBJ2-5	TGTGCCAGCAGCTCCTCCCCCGGTAGCGGGACAAAGACCCAGTACTTC	CASSSSPGSGTKTQYF
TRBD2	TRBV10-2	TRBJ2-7	TGCGCCAGCAGTGAATGGCGGGAGTACTACGAGCAGTACTTC	CASSEWREYYEQYF
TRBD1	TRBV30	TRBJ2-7	TGTGCCTGGACCCCCAGACAGGGGTGGGATTACGAGCAGTACTTC	CAWTPRQGWDYEQYF
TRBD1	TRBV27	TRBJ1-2	TGTGCCAGCAGTTTATCTTGGGGACAGTCCCTTCTTTACTATGGCTACACCTTC	CASSLSWGQSLLYYGYTF
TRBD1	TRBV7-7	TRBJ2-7	TGTGCCAGCAGCTTAGGGACAGGGACCTACGAGCAGTACTTC	CASSLGTGTYEQYF
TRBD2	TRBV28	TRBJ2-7	TGTGCCAGCAGTTCTCTAGCGGGAGACGACCCGTACGAGCAGTACTTC	CASSSLAGDDPYEQYF
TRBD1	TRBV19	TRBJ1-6	TGTGCCAGTAGTTTCCCTGGGACAGGGGTTTCACCCCTCCACTTT	CASSFPGTGVSPLHF
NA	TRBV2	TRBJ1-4	TGTGCCAGCAGAGGAGGGGGGGCCCTCGCTAATGAAAAACTGTTTTTT	CASRGGGALANEKLFF
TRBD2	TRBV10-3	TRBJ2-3	TGTGCCATCAGTGAGAGACTAGCGGGAAACGTGGATACGCAGTATTTT	CAISERLAGNVDTQYF
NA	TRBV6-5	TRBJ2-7	TGTGCCAGCAGTTACCGCAGGACCTACGAGCAGTACTTC	CASSYRRTYEQYF
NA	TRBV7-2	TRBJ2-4	TGTGCCAGCAGGCTTCCCGGGGCGGTGGGGGGCAAAAACATTCAGTACTTC	CASRLPGAVGGKNIQYF
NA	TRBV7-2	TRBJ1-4	TGTGCCAGCAGCTTACTTGGGGGCCCCTCCGAAAAACTGTTTTTT	CASSLLGGPSEKLFF
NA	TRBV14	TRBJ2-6	TGTGCCAGCAGCTTCAGGGGCTCAGGGGCCAACGTCCTGACTTTC	CASSFRGSGANVLTF
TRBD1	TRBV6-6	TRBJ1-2	TGTGCCAGCAGTTACGTTGGACAGGCGGGCTACACCTTC	CASSYVGQAGYTF